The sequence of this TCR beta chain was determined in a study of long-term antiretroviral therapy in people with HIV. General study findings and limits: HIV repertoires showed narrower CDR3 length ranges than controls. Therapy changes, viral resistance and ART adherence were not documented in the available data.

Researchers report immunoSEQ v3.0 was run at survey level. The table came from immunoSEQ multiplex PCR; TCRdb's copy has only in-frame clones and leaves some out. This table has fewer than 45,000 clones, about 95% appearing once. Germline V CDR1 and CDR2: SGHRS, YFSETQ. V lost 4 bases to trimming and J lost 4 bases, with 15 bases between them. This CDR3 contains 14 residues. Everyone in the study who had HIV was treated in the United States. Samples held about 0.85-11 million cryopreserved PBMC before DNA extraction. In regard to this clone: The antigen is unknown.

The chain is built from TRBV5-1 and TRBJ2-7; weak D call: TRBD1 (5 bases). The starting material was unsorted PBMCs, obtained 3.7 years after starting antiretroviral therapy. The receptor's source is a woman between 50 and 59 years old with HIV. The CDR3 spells CASSISTQGYEQYF. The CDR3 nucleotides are TGCGCCAGCAGCATCTCCACTCAGGGTTACGAGCAGTACTTC.